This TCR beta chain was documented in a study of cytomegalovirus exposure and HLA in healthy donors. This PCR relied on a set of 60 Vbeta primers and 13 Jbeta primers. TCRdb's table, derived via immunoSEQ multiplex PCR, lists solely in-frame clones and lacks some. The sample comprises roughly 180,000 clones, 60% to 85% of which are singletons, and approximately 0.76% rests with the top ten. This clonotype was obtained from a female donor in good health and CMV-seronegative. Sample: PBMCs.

The CDR3 DNA follows: TGCGCCAGCAGCTTGGCACTAGCGGGAGGGTATAATGAGCAGTTCTTC. Translating it yields CASSLALAGGYNEQFF. The J gene is TRBJ2-1, the V gene TRBV5-1; 13 bases are shared with TRBD2. V lost 0 bases to trimming and J lost 7 bases; unmatched junction nucleotides: 4. CDR1 is SGHRS and CDR2 is YFSETQ in the germline V gene. The CDR3 covers 16 residues.